This T cell receptor (beta chain) was captured in a study of cytomegalovirus exposure and HLA in healthy donors. Study at large: Unique TCRs numbering roughly 85 million, obtained from HLA-typed donors, made up an early data release.

This CDR3 comprises 12 residues. Trimming shortened V by 3 bases and J by 6 bases, and 7 bases separated the two germline ends. Germline loops: CDR1 SGDLS, CDR2 YYNGEE. Points on this clone: Its specificity is unknown.

Study findings and constraints: The study recorded 150 to 200 TCR beta chains that were cytomegalovirus-associated. A likely sequencing artifact accounted for one observed cluster of highly shared sequence variants.

Participants comprised healthy donors of bone marrow. PCR employed 60 Vbeta and 13 Jbeta primers. Data came from immunoSEQ multiplex PCR; TCRdb stores just in-frame clones and leaves some out. Among around 130,000 clones, roughly three fifths were seen once, and the ten largest hold around 1.9%. The receptor was isolated from a male donor in good health and CMV-seronegative. The V and J genes are TRBV9 and TRBJ2-4; D is perhaps TRBD1 (6 bases). The sample comprised PBMCs. DNA for the CDR3: TGTGCCAGCAGCGCCAGGGGAAACATTCAGTACTTC. Amino acid sequence: CASSARGNIQYF.